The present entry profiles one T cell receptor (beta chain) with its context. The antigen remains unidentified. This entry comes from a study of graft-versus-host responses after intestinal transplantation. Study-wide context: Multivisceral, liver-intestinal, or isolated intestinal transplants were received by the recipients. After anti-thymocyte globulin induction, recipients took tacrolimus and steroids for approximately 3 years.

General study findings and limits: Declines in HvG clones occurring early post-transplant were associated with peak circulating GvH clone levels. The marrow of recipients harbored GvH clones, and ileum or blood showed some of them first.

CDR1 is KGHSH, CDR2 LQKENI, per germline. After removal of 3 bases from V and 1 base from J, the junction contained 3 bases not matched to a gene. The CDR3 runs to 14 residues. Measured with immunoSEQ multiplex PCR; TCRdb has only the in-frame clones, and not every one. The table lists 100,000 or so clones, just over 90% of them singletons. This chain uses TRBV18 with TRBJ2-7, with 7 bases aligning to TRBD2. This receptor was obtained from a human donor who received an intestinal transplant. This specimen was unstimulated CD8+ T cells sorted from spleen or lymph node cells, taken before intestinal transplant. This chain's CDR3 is CASSPGGGSYEQYF. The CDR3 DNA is TGTGCCAGCTCACCGGGGGGGGGTTCCTACGAGCAGTACTTC.